Sequencing of this T cell receptor (beta chain) was carried out in a study of blood T cell dynamics during melanoma immunotherapy. About the study: Patients with metastatic melanoma got pembrolizumab or nivolumab-ipilimumab as first-line care.

The CDR3 sequence is 15 residues long. From germline, CDR1 is SGHTA and CDR2 FQGNSA. Unmatched junction bases numbered 9, after V lost 5 bases and J lost 4 bases. TCRdb's table, derived via immunoSEQ multiplex PCR, lists solely in-frame clones and lacks some. This table has about 11,000 clones, about 88% appearing once. Time point described: week 3, after first cycle of checkpoint inhibitor. One draw preceded checkpoint blockade; another followed its first cycle at week 3. Disease control meant complete response, partial response or stable disease at 12 weeks. Prior systemic cancer therapy, immunosuppressant use and other active malignancies excluded patients.

This specimen consisted of blood, obtained from a patient treated with checkpoint blockade. This TCR was sampled from a human donor with melanoma. V usage is TRBV7-2 and J usage is TRBJ2-7; 9 bases fit TRBD2. CDR3 loop: CASSPGTSSIYEQYF. In DNA, the CDR3 is TGTGCCAGCAGCCCGGGGACTAGCTCAATTTACGAGCAGTACTTC. The complete variable domain, with remaining parts taken from reference TRBV7-2 and TRBJ2-7, reads GAGVSQSPSNKVTEKGKDVELRCDPISGHTALYWYRQSLGQGLEFLIYFQGNSAPDKSGLPSDRFSAERTGGSVSTLTIQRTQQEDSAVYLCASSPGTSSIYEQYFGPGTRLTVT.